These 12 T cell receptor beta chains share one sample of origin, sequenced in a study of T cell responses to AZD1222 COVID-19 vaccine. Here immunoSEQ multiplex PCR was the method, and the copy in TCRdb shows in-frame clones only, minus some. Of tens of thousands of clones listed, around nine tenths are singletons. Here the sequenced sample was peripheral blood, taken on day 0 of AZD1222 vaccination. These receptor sequences come from an adult in good health.

This chain uses TRBV30 with TRBJ2-7, with 9 bases that match TRBD1. This CDR3 spans 16 amino acids. V lost 0 bases to trimming and J lost 1 base; unmatched junction nucleotides: 7. CDR1 and CDR2 (germline): GTSNPN, SVGIG (reference sequence). CDR3 sequence: CAWSVRVGQGSYEQYF. In nucleotides, the CDR3 is TGTGCCTGGAGTGTAAGGGTGGGACAGGGATCCTACGAGCAGTACTTC.

The gene calls are TRBV4-2 and TRBJ1-5; no clear D gene. Trimming took off 0 bases at V and 5 bases at J, with 5 bases between the two ends. CDR1 LGHNA and CDR2 YNFKEQ come from the germline V gene. The CDR3 totals 13 residues. As DNA, the CDR3 is TGTGCCAGCAGCCAAGAAAGGGATCAGCCCCAGCATTTT. Translation gives CASSQERDQPQHF.

The rearrangement uses TRBV29-1 and TRBJ2-1; 8 positions agree with TRBD1. Germline V lookup: CDR1 SQVTM, CDR2 ANQGSEA. V lost 7 bases and J lost 3; bases outside the gene matches: 8. This CDR3 region has 14 residues. CDR3 sequence (DNA): TGCAGCGCAAAAGACAGGGGAGGCTACAATGAGCAGTTCTTC. As protein: CSAKDRGGYNEQFF.

The rearrangement uses TRBV19 and TRBJ2-5, with no clear D. Trimming took 5 bases from V and 7 from J, leaving 14 bases between them. The CDR3 loop spans 13 amino acids. Germline V lookup: CDR1 LNHDA, CDR2 SQIVND (reference sequence). CDR3 in amino acids: CASSPPLARTQYF. Here the CDR3 DNA reads TGTGCCAGTAGTCCTCCGCTGGCGCGGACCCAGTACTTC. The full variable domain, rest sourced from reference TRBV19 and TRBJ2-5, is DGGITQSPKYLFRKEGQNVTLSCEQNLNHDAMYWYRQDPGQGLRLIYYSQIVNDFQKGDIAEGYSVSREKKESFPLTVTSAQKNPTAFYLCASSPPLARTQYFGPGTRLLVL.

The chain has TRBV18 and TRBJ1-1; 8 positions agree with TRBD1. J lost 8 bases, V lost 5 bases, and 10 bases had no gene match. Germline V gene lookup returns CDR1 KGHSH and CDR2 LQKENI. This CDR3 is built from 14 residues. The CDR3 sequence is CASSAGQGESEAFF. The CDR3 DNA is TGTGCCAGCTCAGCCGGACAGGGCGAGTCAGAAGCTTTCTTT.

With regard to this clone: Other DNA variants within this sample encode the same CDR3. The DNA for the CDR3 is TGTGCCAGCAGTGTACAGGGGGCGAGAACTGAAGCTTTCTTT. As protein: CASSVQGARTEAFF. The gene calls are TRBV2 and TRBJ1-1; 9 bases are shared with TRBD1. The CDR3 is 14 residues long. Trimming cost V 4 bases and J 5 bases; bases outside gene matches: 5. Germline V lookup: CDR1 SNHLY, CDR2 FYNNEI. Together with reference TRBV2 and TRBJ1-1, the CDR3 gives the full variable domain: EPEVTQTPSHQVTQMGQEVILRCVPISNHLYFYWYRQILGQKVEFLVSFYNNEISEKSEIFDDQFSVERPDGSNFTLKIRSTKLEDSAMYFCASSVQGARTEAFFGQGTRLTVV.

The chain links TRBV6-2 or TRBV6-3 to TRBJ1-5, with 7 bases that match TRBD1. The ends lost 0 bases at V and 4 bases at J; junction bases unmatched: 3. CDR3 size: 15 residues. The germline CDR1 and CDR2 sequences are MNHEY and SVGEGT. CDR3 DNA: TGTGCCAGCAGTTACTCGGGGACAGCGAATCAGCCCCAGCATTTT. It codes for CASSYSGTANQPQHF.

This rearrangement joins TRBV6-1 to TRBJ1-2, with TRBD1 matching over 10 bases. In germline, CDR1 is MNHNS, CDR2 SASEGT. The CDR3 is made up of 15 amino acids. The ends lost 2 bases at V and 7 bases at J; junction bases unmatched: 7. CDR3 loop: CASSESWTGGSGYTF. In DNA form, the CDR3 reads TGTGCCAGCAGTGAATCTTGGACAGGGGGTAGTGGCTACACCTTC.

Here the CDR3 DNA reads TGTGCCAGCAGTCGCTCCGAGACTAGCGGGAGGGAGACCCAGTACTTC. Protein product: CASSRSETSGRETQYF. V usage is TRBV6-2 or TRBV6-3 and J usage is TRBJ2-5; TRBD2 aligns across 13 bases. The V gene's germline CDR1 is MNHEY and CDR2 SVGEGT. CDR3 size: 16 residues. V lost 5 bases, J lost 5 bases, and 8 bases stayed unmatched.

V usage is TRBV7-2 and J usage is TRBJ1-2; D not certain. In germline, CDR1 is SGHTA, CDR2 FQGNSA. The CDR3 is 16 residues long. Trimming stripped 6 bases from V and 4 bases from J, with 21 bases between. CDR3 coding DNA: TGTGCCAGCAGACAGACTGGCGCTCGTTCTTCCTATGGCTACACCTTC. This codes for CASRQTGARSSYGYTF.

This clone was observed a single time. V usage is TRBV7-2 and J usage is TRBJ2-1; TRBD1 aligns across 10 bases. This CDR3 contains 16 residues. Germline CDR1 SGHTA, CDR2 FQGNSA. V lost 3 bases to trimming and J lost 6 bases; unmatched junction nucleotides: 8. In DNA, the CDR3 is TGTGCCAGCAGCTTCTCCGGGACAGGGGCCCGCAATGAGCAGTTCTTC. It translates to CASSFSGTGARNEQFF.

The chain is built from TRBV21-1 and TRBJ2-1; the table's D call, TRBD2, was not checked against the DNA. TRBV21-1 is classified as a pseudogene. The CDR3 covers 16 residues. In DNA, the CDR3 is TGTGCCAGCAGCAAAACCCGAGGACTACCAAACAATGAGCAGTTCTTC. This gives the protein CASSKTRGLPNNEQFF.